This T cell receptor (beta chain) was sequenced during a study of T cells in Graves' hyperthyroidism and ophthalmopathy. The TCR beta CDR3 regions underwent amplification using RNA transcripts as the source. A set of HTBI primers served as the primers for a first-round RT-PCR of the TCR CDR3. Via MiXCR, TCRdb re-called the multiplex PCR reads, giving one row per CDR3 protein. The sample holds about 200,000 distinct CDR3 sequences, 18% seen once. Study-level points and caveats: Ophthalmopathy, which appeared later, was predicted by the model a median roughly 6.5 months before onset.

CDR3 length: 17 residues. In germline, CDR1 is LNHDA, CDR2 SQIVND (reference sequence). The V segment lost 2 bases and the J segment 2 bases; nucleotides outside the gene matches: 10. Ten or more counts support this clonotype. Antigen: not known. Lactation, pregnancy, other autoimmune disease or uncontrolled infection excluded patients. It was 8 to 10 ml of fresh peripheral blood that supplied the PBMCs. The sequencing sample was made of blood. This receptor was identified in a man aged 35-49 years with Graves' hyperthyroidism. The V and J genes are TRBV19 and TRBJ1-1; TRBD1 agrees at 8 bases. The CDR3 is CASSIPPHRGGNTEAFF. CDR3 coding DNA: TGTGCCAGTAGTATACCCCCTCACAGGGGGGGTAACACTGAAGCTTTCTTT.